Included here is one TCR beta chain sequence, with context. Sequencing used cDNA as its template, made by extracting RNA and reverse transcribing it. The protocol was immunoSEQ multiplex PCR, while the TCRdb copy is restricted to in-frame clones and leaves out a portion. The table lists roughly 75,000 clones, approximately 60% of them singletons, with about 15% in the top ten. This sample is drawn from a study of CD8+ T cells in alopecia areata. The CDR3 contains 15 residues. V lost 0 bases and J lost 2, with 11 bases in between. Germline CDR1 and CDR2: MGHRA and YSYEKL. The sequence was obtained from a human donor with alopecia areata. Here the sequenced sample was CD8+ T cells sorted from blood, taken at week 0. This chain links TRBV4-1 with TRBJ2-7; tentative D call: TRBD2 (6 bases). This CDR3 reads CASSQDSGLTYEQYF. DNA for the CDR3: TGCGCCAGCAGCCAAGACAGCGGGCTTACCTACGAGCAGTACTTC.